One sample yielded the 17 T cell receptor beta chains listed below, sequenced in a study of blood T cell repertoires in COVID-19. Assay: immunoSEQ multiplex PCR; the TCRdb copy retains only in-frame clones and omits some. The sample has 150,000 to 200,000 clones, more than 80% seen once. Sequencing used peripheral blood. The receptors were sampled from a human donor in a cohort sampled during active COVID-19.

The rearrangement joins TRBV6-5 to TRBJ1-1; D is uncertain. Trimming stripped 5 bases from V and 13 bases from J, with 23 bases between. The CDR3 extends over 14 amino acids. Germline CDR1 is MNHEY and CDR2 is SVGAGI. The CDR3 loop reads CASSLPFRARGVFF. The DNA of the CDR3 is TGTGCCAGCAGTCTACCCTTTAGGGCTCGCGGGGTTTTCTTT.

This clone was found once. The chain employs TRBV25-1 and TRBJ2-4, with a weak D call TRBD2 (5 bases). Trimming removed 7 bases at V and 6 bases at J, with 13 bases between. The CDR3 runs to 13 residues. Germline CDR1 is MGHDK and CDR2 is SYGVNS. The CDR3 loop reads CASIEGGRNIQYF. The DNA for the CDR3 is TGTGCCAGCATTGAGGGTGGGAGAAACATTCAGTACTTC.

The chain employs TRBV3-1 (or the pseudogene TRBV3-2) and TRBJ2-2, with D possibly being TRBD2 (6 bases). CDR1 is LGHDT and CDR2 is YNNKEL in the germline V gene (reference sequence). The germline V and J ends were trimmed by 4 bases and 5 bases, with 14 bases remaining between them. The CDR3 extends over 15 amino acids. The CDR3 reads CASSPQVGGTGELFF. The CDR3 bases are TGTGCCAGCAGCCCGCAGGTGGGGGGAACCGGGGAGCTGTTTTTT.

V usage is TRBV5-1 and J usage is TRBJ2-7; 10 bases align to TRBD1. V trimming: 2 bases; J trimming: 0 bases; junction bases outside the gene matches: 5. This CDR3 has 16 residues. Germline CDR1 and CDR2: SGHRS and YFSETQ. The CDR3 reads CASSFLTGGVSYEQYF. CDR3 DNA: TGCGCCAGCAGCTTCCTGACAGGGGGCGTCTCCTACGAGCAGTACTTC.

V and J are TRBV11-2 and TRBJ1-5; a weak D match, TRBD1 (5 bases). V was cut by 5 bases and J by 4 bases, with 9 bases left in between. Germline V gives CDR1 SGHAT, CDR2 FQNNGV. The CDR3 has 13 amino acids. The CDR3 sequence: CASSGGTNQPQHF. The CDR3 DNA is TGTGCCAGCAGCGGGGGGACTAATCAGCCCCAGCATTTT.

The chain joins TRBV5-8 to TRBJ2-7, with 9 bases matching TRBD1. Germline CDR1 reads SGHTS; CDR2 reads YDEGEE. The CDR3 loop spans 14 amino acids. The ends lost 1 base at V and 2 bases at J; junction bases unmatched: 1. The CDR3: CASSLRQGAYEQYF. In DNA form, the CDR3 reads TGTGCCAGCAGCTTGAGACAGGGGGCCTACGAGCAGTACTTC.

On this clone: A much larger clone sits a single nucleotide away, making a read error possible. V usage is TRBV9 and J usage is TRBJ2-7; weak D call: TRBD2 (6 bases). V lost 4 bases, J lost 0 bases, and 14 bases lay in between. This CDR3 has 15 amino acids. CDR1 and CDR2 (germline): SGDLS, YYNGEE. The CDR3 sequence: CASSSQVGGSYEQYF. CDR3 DNA: TGTGCCAGCAGCTCCCAGGTGGGGGGCTCCTACGAGCAGTACTTC. Full variable domain (missing parts from reference TRBV9 and TRBJ2-7): DSGVTQTPKHLITATGQRVTLRCSPRSGDLSVYWYQQSLDQGLQFLIQYYNGEERAKGNILERFSAQQFPDLHSELNLSSLELGDSALYFCASSSQVGGSYEQYFGPGTRLTVT.

The gene calls are TRBV12-3 or TRBV12-4 and TRBJ1-1; perhaps TRBD1 as D (5 bases). V gave up 7 bases and J gave up 8 bases, with 11 bases separating them. CDR3 length: 11 amino acids. The CDR3 sequence: CASTVGGEAFF. As DNA, the CDR3 is TGTGCCAGCACGGTCGGGGGGGAAGCTTTCTTT.

The chain links TRBV30 to TRBJ2-7; TRBD2 might be the D (6 bases). Germline assignment: CDR1 GTSNPN and CDR2 SVGIG (reference sequence). Trimming stripped 1 base from V and 3 bases from J, with 13 bases between. The CDR3 consists of 14 residues. In DNA, the CDR3 is TGTGCCTGGAGTGAAAAGGCGGGGCACTACGAGCAGTACTTC. It codes for CAWSEKAGHYEQYF.

The rearrangement uses TRBV3-1 (or the pseudogene TRBV3-2) and TRBJ2-1, with TRBD2 identical over 7 bases. This CDR3 is 15 amino acids long. Trimming removed 4 bases from V and 1 base from J; junction bases left unmatched: 4. The V gene's germline CDR1 is LGHDT and CDR2 YNNKEL (reference sequence). This chain's CDR3 is CASSPGLGSYNEQFF. The CDR3 nucleotides read TGTGCCAGCAGCCCCGGACTAGGATCCTACAATGAGCAGTTCTTC.

The chain couples TRBV27 to TRBJ2-3, with 8 positions matching TRBD2. The CDR3 spans 14 residues. Germline V CDR1 and CDR2: MNHEY, SMNVEV (reference sequence). J gave up 5 bases and V 3 bases, and 4 bases lay outside the gene matches. The CDR3 region has the DNA TGTGCCAGCAGTTTTCGGCTAGCGGGAGATACGCAGTATTTT. It specifies CASSFRLAGDTQYF.

The chain links TRBV27 to TRBJ2-1; tentatively, D is TRBD1 (6 bases). V lost 3 bases, J lost 10 bases, and 19 bases lay in between. Germline assignment: CDR1 MNHEY and CDR2 SMNVEV (reference sequence). The CDR3 spans 15 residues. The DNA of the CDR3 is TGTGCCAGCAGTTTGCCAGGGGTTCTCTCAAACGAGCAGTTCTTC. Protein product: CASSLPGVLSNEQFF.

CDR3 region: CSVEEGQPYEQYF. As DNA, the CDR3 is TGCAGCGTTGAAGAGGGCCAGCCCTACGAGCAGTACTTC. V and J are TRBV29-1 and TRBJ2-7, with unresolved D. Trimming took off 0 bases at V and 2 bases at J, with 8 bases between the two ends. The CDR3 is 13 residues long. Per germline, CDR1 SQVTM and CDR2 ANQGSEA.

The chain carries TRBV18 and TRBJ1-5, with 8 bases aligning to TRBD1. Germline V lookup: CDR1 KGHSH, CDR2 LQKENI. The CDR3 is made up of 15 amino acids. V was clipped by 3 bases and J by 7 bases; unmatched bases: 8. The CDR3 bases are TGTGCCAGCTCACCTGCGGGACAGGAGGGACAGCCCCAGCATTTT. As protein: CASSPAGQEGQPQHF. The variable domain in full, with the rest retrieved from reference TRBV18 and TRBJ1-5, is NAGVMQNPRHLVRRRGQEARLRCSPMKGHSHVYWYRQLPEEGLKFMVYLQKENIIDESGMPKERFSAEFPKEGPSILRIQQVVRGDSAAYFCASSPAGQEGQPQHFGDGTRLSIL.

This sequence joins TRBV29-1 and TRBJ1-2, with D possibly matching TRBD1 (6 bases). This CDR3 contains 14 residues. Germline V CDR1 and CDR2: SQVTM, ANQGSEA. Trimming pared 6 bases from V and 2 bases from J, leaving 16 bases between. The CDR3 loop is CSVPGQTSNYGYTF. The CDR3 DNA reads as TGCAGCGTGCCCGGACAGACGTCGAACTATGGCTACACCTTC.

In its sample, this clone was seen a few times. The chain joins TRBV12-3 or TRBV12-4 to TRBJ2-3; unclear D gene. Trimming pared 3 bases from V and 6 bases from J, leaving 7 bases between. The CDR3 extends over 12 amino acids. The CDR3 region is CASSFRGDTQYF. The CDR3 DNA reads as TGTGCCAGCAGTTTTCGAGGTGATACGCAGTATTTT.

The CDR3 loop is CAWRFDRGYGYTF. The CDR3 coding sequence is TGTGCCTGGAGATTTGACAGGGGCTATGGCTACACCTTC. The V and J genes are TRBV30 and TRBJ1-2, with 8 bases fitting TRBD1. V was clipped by 3 bases and J by 4 bases; unmatched bases: 4. Germline values: CDR1 GTSNPN, CDR2 SVGIG (reference sequence). This CDR3 region has 13 residues.